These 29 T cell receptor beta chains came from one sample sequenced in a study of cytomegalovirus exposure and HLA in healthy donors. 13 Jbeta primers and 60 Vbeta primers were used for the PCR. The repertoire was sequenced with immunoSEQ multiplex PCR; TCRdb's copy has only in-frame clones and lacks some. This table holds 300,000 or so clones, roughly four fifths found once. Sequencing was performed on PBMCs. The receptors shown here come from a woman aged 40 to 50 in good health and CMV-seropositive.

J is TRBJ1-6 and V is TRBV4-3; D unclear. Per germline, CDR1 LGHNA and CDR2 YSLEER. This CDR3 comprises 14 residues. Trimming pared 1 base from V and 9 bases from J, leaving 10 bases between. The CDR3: CASSQGIGISPLHF. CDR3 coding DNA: TGCGCCAGCAGCCAAGGAATCGGGATTTCACCCCTCCACTTT.

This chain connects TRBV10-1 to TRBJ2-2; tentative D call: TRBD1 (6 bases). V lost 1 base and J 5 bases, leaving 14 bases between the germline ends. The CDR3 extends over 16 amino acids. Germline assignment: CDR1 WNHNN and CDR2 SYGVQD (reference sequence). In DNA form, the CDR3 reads TGCGCCAGCAGTGAGTGTTGGGGGCTAAGTACCGGGGAGCTGTTTTTT. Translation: CASSECWGLSTGELFF.

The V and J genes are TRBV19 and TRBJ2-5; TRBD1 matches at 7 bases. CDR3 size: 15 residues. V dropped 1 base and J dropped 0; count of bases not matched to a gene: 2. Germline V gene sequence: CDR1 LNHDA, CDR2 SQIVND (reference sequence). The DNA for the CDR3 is TGTGCCAGTAGTATAGTGGGACAGAACCAAGAGACCCAGTACTTC. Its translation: CASSIVGQNQETQYF.

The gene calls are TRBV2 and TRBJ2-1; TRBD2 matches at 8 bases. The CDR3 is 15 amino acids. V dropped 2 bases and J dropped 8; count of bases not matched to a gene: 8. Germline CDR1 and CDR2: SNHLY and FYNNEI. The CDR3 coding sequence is TGTGCCAGCAGTGAACAGCGGGAGCCCGGGGATGAGCAGTTCTTC. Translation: CASSEQREPGDEQFF.

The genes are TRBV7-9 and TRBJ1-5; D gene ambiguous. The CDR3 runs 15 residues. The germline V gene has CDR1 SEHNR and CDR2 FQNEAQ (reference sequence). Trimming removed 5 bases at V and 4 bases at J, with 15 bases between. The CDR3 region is CASSPVATSNQPQHF. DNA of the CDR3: TGTGCCAGCAGCCCCGTGGCCACCTCAAATCAGCCCCAGCATTTT.

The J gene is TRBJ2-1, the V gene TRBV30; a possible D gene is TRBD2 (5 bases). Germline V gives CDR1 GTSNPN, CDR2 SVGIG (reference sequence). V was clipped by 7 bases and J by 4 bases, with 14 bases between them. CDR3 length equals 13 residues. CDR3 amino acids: CASSGGFYNEQFF. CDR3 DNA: TGTGCCTCGAGCGGCGGATTTTACAATGAGCAGTTCTTC.

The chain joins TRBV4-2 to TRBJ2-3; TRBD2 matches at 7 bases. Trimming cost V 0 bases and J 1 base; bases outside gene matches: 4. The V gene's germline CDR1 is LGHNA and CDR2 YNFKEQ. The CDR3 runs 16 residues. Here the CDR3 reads CASSQDRAGGTDTQYF. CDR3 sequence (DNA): TGTGCCAGCAGCCAAGATCGTGCGGGAGGCACAGATACGCAGTATTTT.

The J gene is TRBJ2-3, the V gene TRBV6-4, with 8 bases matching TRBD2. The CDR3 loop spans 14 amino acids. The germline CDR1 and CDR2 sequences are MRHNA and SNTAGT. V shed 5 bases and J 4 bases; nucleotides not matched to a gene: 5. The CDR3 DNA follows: TGTGCCAGCAGTCAGCGGGAGTGGGCAGATACGCAGTATTTT. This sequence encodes CASSQREWADTQYF.

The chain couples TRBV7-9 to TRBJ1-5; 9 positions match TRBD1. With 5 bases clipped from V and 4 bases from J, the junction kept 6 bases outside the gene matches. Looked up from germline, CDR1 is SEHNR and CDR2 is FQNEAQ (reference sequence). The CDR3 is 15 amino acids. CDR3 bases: TGTGCCAGCAGCCTACAGGGGGCGGGGAATCAGCCCCAGCATTTT. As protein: CASSLQGAGNQPQHF. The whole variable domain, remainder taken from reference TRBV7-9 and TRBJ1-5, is DTGVSQNPRHKITKRGQNVTFRCDPISEHNRLYWYRQTLGQGPEFLTYFQNEAQLEKSRLLSDRFSAERPKGSFSTLEIQRTEQGDSAMYLCASSLQGAGNQPQHFGDGTRLSIL.

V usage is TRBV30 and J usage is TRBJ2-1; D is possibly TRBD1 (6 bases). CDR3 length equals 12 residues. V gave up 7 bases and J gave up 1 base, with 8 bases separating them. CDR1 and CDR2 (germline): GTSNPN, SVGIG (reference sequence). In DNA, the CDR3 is TGTGCCTCCGGACAGTCCTACAATGAGCAGTTCTTC. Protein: CASGQSYNEQFF.

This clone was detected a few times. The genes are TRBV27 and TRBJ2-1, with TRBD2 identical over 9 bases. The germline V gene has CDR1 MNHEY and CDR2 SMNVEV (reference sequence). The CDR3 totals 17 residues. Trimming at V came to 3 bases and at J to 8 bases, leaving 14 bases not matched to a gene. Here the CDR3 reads CASSFRLAGRRVDEQFF. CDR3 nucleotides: TGTGCCAGCAGTTTTAGGCTAGCGGGGCGACGAGTGGATGAGCAGTTCTTC.

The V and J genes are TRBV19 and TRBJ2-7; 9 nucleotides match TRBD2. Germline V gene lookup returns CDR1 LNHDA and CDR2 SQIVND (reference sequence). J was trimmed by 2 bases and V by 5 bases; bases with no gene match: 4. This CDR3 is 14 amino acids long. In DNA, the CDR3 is TGTGCCAGTAGTCCTATAGCGGGAGCCTACGAGCAGTACTTC. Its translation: CASSPIAGAYEQYF.

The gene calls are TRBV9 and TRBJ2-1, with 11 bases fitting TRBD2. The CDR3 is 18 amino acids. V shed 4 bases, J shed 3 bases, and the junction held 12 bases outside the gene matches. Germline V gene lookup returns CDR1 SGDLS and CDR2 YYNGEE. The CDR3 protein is CASSPTTSGSRIYNEQFF. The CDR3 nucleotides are TGTGCCAGCAGCCCCACAACTAGCGGGAGCAGGATCTACAATGAGCAGTTCTTC.

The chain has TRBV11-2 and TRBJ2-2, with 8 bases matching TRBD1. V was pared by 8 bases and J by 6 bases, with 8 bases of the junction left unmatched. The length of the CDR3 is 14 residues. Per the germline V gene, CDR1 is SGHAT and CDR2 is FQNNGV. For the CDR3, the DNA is TGTGCCAGCGCGCTGCAGGGGGCAGCCGGGGAGCTGTTTTTT. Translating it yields CASALQGAAGELFF.

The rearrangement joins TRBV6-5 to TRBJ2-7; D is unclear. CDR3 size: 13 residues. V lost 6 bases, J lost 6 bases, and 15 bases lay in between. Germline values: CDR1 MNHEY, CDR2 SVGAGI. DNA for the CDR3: TGTGCCAGCAGACTGTTATCAACGTCCGAGCAGTACTTC. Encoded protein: CASRLLSTSEQYF.

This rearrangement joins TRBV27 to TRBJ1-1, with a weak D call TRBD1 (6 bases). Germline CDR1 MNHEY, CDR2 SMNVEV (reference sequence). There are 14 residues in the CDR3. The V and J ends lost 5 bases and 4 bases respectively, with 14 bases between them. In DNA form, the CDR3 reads TGTGCCAGCAGTCACAGGGTTGGGGGCACTGAAGCTTTCTTT. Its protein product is CASSHRVGGTEAFF.

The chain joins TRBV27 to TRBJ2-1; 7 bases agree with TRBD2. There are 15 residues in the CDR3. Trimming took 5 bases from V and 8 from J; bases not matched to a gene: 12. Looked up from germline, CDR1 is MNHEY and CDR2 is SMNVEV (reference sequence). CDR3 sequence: CASSPLRLGGDEQFF. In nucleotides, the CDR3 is TGTGCCAGCAGTCCCCTCCGTTTGGGGGGGGATGAGCAGTTCTTC.

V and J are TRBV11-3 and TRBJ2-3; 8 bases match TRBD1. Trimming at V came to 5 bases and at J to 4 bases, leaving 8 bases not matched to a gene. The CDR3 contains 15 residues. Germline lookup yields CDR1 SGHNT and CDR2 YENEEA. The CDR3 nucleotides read TGTGCCAGCAGCGGACAGGGAGTCTTTGCAGATACGCAGTATTTT. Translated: CASSGQGVFADTQYF.

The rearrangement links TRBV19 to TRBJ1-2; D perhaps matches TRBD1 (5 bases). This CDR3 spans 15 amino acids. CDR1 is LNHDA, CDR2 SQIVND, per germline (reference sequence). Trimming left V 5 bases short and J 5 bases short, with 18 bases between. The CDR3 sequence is CASSPRRGGTYGYTF. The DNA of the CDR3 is TGTGCCAGTAGTCCCCGACGGGGGGGAACTTATGGCTACACCTTC.

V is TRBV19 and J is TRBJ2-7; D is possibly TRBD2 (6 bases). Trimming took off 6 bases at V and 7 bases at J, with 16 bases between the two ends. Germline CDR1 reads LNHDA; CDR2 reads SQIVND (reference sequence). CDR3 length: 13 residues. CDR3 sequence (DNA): TGTGCCAGTAGCGAAACGGGGACTCCGGAGCAGTACTTC. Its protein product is CASSETGTPEQYF.

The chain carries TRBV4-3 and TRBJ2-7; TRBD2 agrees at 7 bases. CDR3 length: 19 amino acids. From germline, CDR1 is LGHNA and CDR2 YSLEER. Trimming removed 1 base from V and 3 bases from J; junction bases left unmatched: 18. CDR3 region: CASSQGIEWRESVRYEQYF. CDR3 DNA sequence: TGCGCCAGCAGCCAAGGCATTGAGTGGCGGGAGTCGGTACGCTACGAGCAGTACTTC.

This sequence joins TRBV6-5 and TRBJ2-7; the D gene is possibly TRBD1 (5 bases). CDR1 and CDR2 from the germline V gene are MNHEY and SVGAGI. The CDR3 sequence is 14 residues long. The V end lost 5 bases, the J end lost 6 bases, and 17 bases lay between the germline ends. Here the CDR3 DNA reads TGTGCCAGCAGTGACAGCCTCTCTCTCTCCGAGCAGTACTTC. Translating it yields CASSDSLSLSEQYF.

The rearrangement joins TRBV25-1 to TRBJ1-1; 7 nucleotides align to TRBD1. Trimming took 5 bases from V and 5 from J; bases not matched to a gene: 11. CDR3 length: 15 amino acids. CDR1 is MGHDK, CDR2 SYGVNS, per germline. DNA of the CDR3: TGTGCCAGCAGTTCTCAGGGGGTGAAGGGTACTGAAGCTTTCTTT. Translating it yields CASSSQGVKGTEAFF.

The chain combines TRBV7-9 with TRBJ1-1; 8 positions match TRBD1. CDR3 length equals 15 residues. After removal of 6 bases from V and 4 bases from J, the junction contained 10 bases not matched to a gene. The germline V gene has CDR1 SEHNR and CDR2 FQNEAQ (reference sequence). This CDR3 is CASSWSQGAATEAFF. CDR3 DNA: TGTGCCAGCAGTTGGTCCCAGGGGGCGGCCACTGAAGCTTTCTTT.

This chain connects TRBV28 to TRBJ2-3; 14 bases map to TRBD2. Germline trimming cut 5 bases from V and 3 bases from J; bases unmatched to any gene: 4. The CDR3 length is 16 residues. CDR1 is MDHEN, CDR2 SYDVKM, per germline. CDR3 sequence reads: CASSTRLAGGTDTQYF. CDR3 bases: TGTGCCAGCAGTACCAGACTAGCGGGAGGGACAGATACGCAGTATTTT.

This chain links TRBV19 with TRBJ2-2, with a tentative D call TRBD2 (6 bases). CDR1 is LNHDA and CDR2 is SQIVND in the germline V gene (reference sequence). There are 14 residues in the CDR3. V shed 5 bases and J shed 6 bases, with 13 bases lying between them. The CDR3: CASSLGLISGELFF. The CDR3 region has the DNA TGTGCCAGTAGTTTAGGACTAATTTCCGGGGAGCTGTTTTTT.

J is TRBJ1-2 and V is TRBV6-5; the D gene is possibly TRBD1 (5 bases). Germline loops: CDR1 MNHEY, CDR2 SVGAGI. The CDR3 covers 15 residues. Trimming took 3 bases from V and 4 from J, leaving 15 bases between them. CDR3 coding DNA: TGTGCCAGCAGTTATCATGGCAGGGTGTTCTATGGCTACACCTTC. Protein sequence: CASSYHGRVFYGYTF.

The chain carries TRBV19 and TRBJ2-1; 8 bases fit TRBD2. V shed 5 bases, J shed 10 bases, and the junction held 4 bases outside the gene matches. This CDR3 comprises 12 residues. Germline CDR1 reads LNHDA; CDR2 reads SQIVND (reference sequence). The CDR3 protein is CASSQTGGEQFF. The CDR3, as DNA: TGTGCCAGTAGTCAGACGGGGGGGGAGCAGTTCTTC.

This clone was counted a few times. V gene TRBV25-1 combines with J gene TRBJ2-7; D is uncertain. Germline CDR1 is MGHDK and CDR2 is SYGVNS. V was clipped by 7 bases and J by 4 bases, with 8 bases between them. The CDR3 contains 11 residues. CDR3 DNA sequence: TGTGCCAGCAATTCAGGTTACGAGCAGTACTTC. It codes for CASNSGYEQYF.